These T cell receptor beta chains were read from a single sample in a study of radiotherapy plus CTLA-4 blockade in lung cancer. Data came from immunoSEQ multiplex PCR; TCRdb stores just in-frame clones and leaves some out. The data hold about 88,000 clones, with about three quarters observed a single time. The sample in question was peripheral blood, obtained from a patient treated with radiotherapy plus ipilimumab. All receptors come from a human donor with non-small cell lung cancer that progressed on radiotherapy plus ipilimumab. CDR3s include the opening cysteine and the closing phenylalanine or tryptophan. D genes are given only for firm matches. Size tells how often a clone was seen (once, few, many) or the class of an expanded clone, and some rows leave it out.

V: TRBV27
size: once
J: TRBJ2-7
D: -
length: 14
DNA: TGTGCCAGCAGTTACGGTGACACCACCTACGAGCAGTACTTC
CDR3: CASSYGDTTYEQYF

V: TRBV7-7
size: -
J: TRBJ2-1
D: -
length: 15
DNA: TGTGCTAGCAGCTACGGGACGGGGGCTACGAATGAGCAGTTCTTC
CDR3: CASSYGTGATNEQFF

V: TRBV2
size: -
J: TRBJ2-5
D: TRBD2
length: 15
DNA: TGTGCCAGCAGTGGTGGCGGGGGGTCCCAAGAGACCCAGTACTTC
CDR3: CASSGGGGSQETQYF

V: TRBV13
size: -
J: TRBJ2-2
D: -
length: 15
DNA: TGTGCCAGCAGCTTAGACAGGACACCGACCGGGGAGCTGTTTTTT
CDR3: CASSLDRTPTGELFF

V: TRBV4-1
size: once
J: TRBJ1-2
D: TRBD1
length: 17
DNA: TGCGCCAGCAGCCAAGACCCGTTGGACAGGGGTCTCTATGGCTACACCTTC
CDR3: CASSQDPLDRGLYGYTF

V: TRBV6-6
size: -
J: TRBJ1-2
D: -
length: 13
DNA: TGTGCCAGCAGCTTCACGCAATACTATGGCTACACCTTC
CDR3: CASSFTQYYGYTF

V: TRBV7-9
size: few
J: TRBJ2-3
D: -
length: 15
DNA: TGTGCCAGCAGCCCCCAGTCGGAGTTCACAGATACGCAGTATTTT
CDR3: CASSPQSEFTDTQYF

V: TRBV6-5
size: -
J: TRBJ2-5
D: -
length: 14
DNA: TGTGCCAGCAAAAAAGGGGCAGACAAAGAGACCCAGTACTTC
CDR3: CASKKGADKETQYF

V: TRBV6-5
size: -
J: TRBJ2-1
D: TRBD1
length: 14
DNA: TGTGCCAGCAGTTACTTACAGGGGAGAAATGAGCAGTTCTTC
CDR3: CASSYLQGRNEQFF

V: TRBV5-1
size: -
J: TRBJ1-1
D: -
length: 13
DNA: TGCGCCAGCAGCTTACAGGGGAACACTGAAGCTTTCTTT
CDR3: CASSLQGNTEAFF

V: TRBV19
size: few
J: TRBJ2-7
D: -
length: 13
DNA: TGTGCCAGTAGAAATAGCGGTACCTACGAGCAGTACTTC
CDR3: CASRNSGTYEQYF

V: TRBV5-5
size: -
J: TRBJ2-5
D: TRBD1
length: 16
DNA: TGTGCCAGCAGCTTCTCGGGACAGGGGGCGAGCGAGACCCAGTACTTC
CDR3: CASSFSGQGASETQYF

V: TRBV14
size: once
J: TRBJ2-2
D: TRBD1
length: 15
DNA: TGTGCCAGCAGCCGGGACAGGGCGAACACCGGGGAGCTGTTTTTT
CDR3: CASSRDRANTGELFF

V: TRBV21-1
size: once
J: TRBJ2-7
D: -
length: 19
DNA: TGTGCCAGCAGCAAAAAGGAGGGTTTTAGCGGGGCGAGCACCTACGAGCAGTACTTC
CDR3: CASSKKEGFSGASTYEQYF

V: TRBV27
size: few
J: TRBJ2-6
D: TRBD1
length: 17
DNA: TGTGCCAGCAGGGGGGGACAGGGGGTAGCTGGGGCCAACGTCCTGACTTTC
CDR3: CASRGGQGVAGANVLTF

V: TRBV7-9
size: -
J: TRBJ2-3
D: -
length: 16
DNA: TGTGCCAGCAGGGACCTGGGACAAAGATACACAGATACGCAGTATTTT
CDR3: CASRDLGQRYTDTQYF

V: TRBV6-6
size: -
J: TRBJ2-3
D: -
length: 15
DNA: TGTGCCAGCAATAAAGGACGGGGACGCACAGATACGCAGTATTTT
CDR3: CASNKGRGRTDTQYF

V: TRBV7-9
size: -
J: TRBJ2-3
D: -
length: 16
DNA: TGTGCCAGCAGCTTACGGACGTCTTTTAGCACAGATACGCAGTATTTT
CDR3: CASSLRTSFSTDTQYF

V: TRBV20-1
size: few
J: TRBJ2-5
D: TRBD2
length: 11
DNA: TGCAGTGCTGCGGGAGACGAGACCCAGTACTTC
CDR3: CSAAGDETQYF

V: TRBV30
size: -
J: TRBJ1-2
D: -
length: 11
DNA: TGTGCCTGGAGCGATACGGGTGGCTACACCTTC
CDR3: CAWSDTGGYTF

V: TRBV2
size: -
J: TRBJ1-5
D: TRBD1
length: 13
DNA: TGTGCCAGCAGTCAGGGGGAGAATCAGCCCCAGCATTTT
CDR3: CASSQGENQPQHF

V: TRBV6-5
size: few
J: TRBJ2-3
D: -
length: 15
DNA: TGTGCCAGCAGTTACTCGGCAGGGGGCACAGATACGCAGTATTTT
CDR3: CASSYSAGGTDTQYF

V: TRBV6-6
size: -
J: TRBJ2-6
D: -
length: 13
DNA: TGTGCCAGCACAGGCTCTGGGGCCAACGTCCTGACTTTC
CDR3: CASTGSGANVLTF

V: TRBV9
size: -
J: TRBJ2-1
D: TRBD2
length: 13
DNA: TGTGCCAGCAGCGGGACTAGCGGCTATGAGCAGTTCTTC
CDR3: CASSGTSGYEQFF

V: TRBV7-9
size: -
J: TRBJ1-4
D: TRBD1
length: 16
DNA: TGTGCCAGCAGCTTTAGACAGGGAAGGACTAATGAAAAACTGTTTTTT
CDR3: CASSFRQGRTNEKLFF

V: TRBV6-6
size: -
J: TRBJ2-5
D: TRBD1
length: 13
DNA: TGTGCCAGCAGTTACTCGGGACAGGGGATTCAGTACTTC
CDR3: CASSYSGQGIQYF

V: TRBV10-3
size: -
J: TRBJ1-1
D: -
length: 14
DNA: TGTGCCATCAGTGAGGCAGGGTCGTACACTGAAGCTTTCTTT
CDR3: CAISEAGSYTEAFF

V: TRBV28
size: few
J: TRBJ1-5
D: -
length: 13
DNA: TGTGCCAGCAGTTTATTAGGCAATCAGCCCCAGCATTTT
CDR3: CASSLLGNQPQHF

V: TRBV4-2
size: once
J: TRBJ1-4
D: -
length: 15
DNA: TGTGCCAGCAGCCAAGTCCTCTCCGGCAGGGAAAAACTGTTTTTT
CDR3: CASSQVLSGREKLFF

V: TRBV2
size: -
J: TRBJ1-4
D: -
length: 12
DNA: TGTGCCAGCAACCGAATTAATGAAAAACTGTTTTTT
CDR3: CASNRINEKLFF

V: TRBV4-1
size: few
J: TRBJ1-5
D: -
length: 13
DNA: TGCGCCAGCAGCCAAGATCAGGACCAGCCCCAGCATTTT
CDR3: CASSQDQDQPQHF

V: TRBV4-2
size: -
J: TRBJ2-3
D: TRBD1
length: 15
DNA: TGTGCCAGCAGCCAAGAAGGGACAGGCACAGATACGCAGTATTTT
CDR3: CASSQEGTGTDTQYF

V: TRBV6-1
size: once
J: TRBJ1-5
D: -
length: 10
DNA: TGTGCCAGCAGTGTGGAGCCCCAGCATTTT
CDR3: CASSVEPQHF

V: TRBV5-1
size: -
J: TRBJ2-5
D: -
length: 16
DNA: TGCGCCAGCAGCTCATTACAGGGAGGGGGTCAAGAGACCCAGTACTTC
CDR3: CASSSLQGGGQETQYF

V: TRBV5-4
size: -
J: TRBJ2-7
D: TRBD1
length: 15
DNA: TGTGCCAGCAGCTCCTCTCCGGGACAGTCCTACGAGCAGTACTTC
CDR3: CASSSSPGQSYEQYF

V: TRBV28
size: -
J: TRBJ2-3
D: -
length: 14
DNA: TGTGCCAGCAGTCCCCTGGCGAGACAAGATACGCAGTATTTT
CDR3: CASSPLARQDTQYF

V: TRBV7-8
size: -
J: TRBJ1-1
D: -
length: 16
DNA: TGTGCCAGCAGCTTACCCCAGTCCTCAATGAACACTGAAGCTTTCTTT
CDR3: CASSLPQSSMNTEAFF

V: TRBV7-9
size: -
J: TRBJ1-6
D: -
length: 14
DNA: TGTGCCAGCAGCTATGACGGGAATAATTCACCCCTCCACTTT
CDR3: CASSYDGNNSPLHF

V: TRBV14
size: few
J: TRBJ1-2
D: -
length: 14
DNA: TGTGCCAGCAGCCTGACCGGGGCCTTCCATGGCTACACCTTC
CDR3: CASSLTGAFHGYTF